This paragraph covers one T cell receptor (beta chain) sequence. These data originate in a study of blood T cell repertoires in COVID-19. Across the whole study: Donors in the United States, Italy and Spain gave samples during acute or convalescent COVID-19.

Profiled with immunoSEQ multiplex PCR; TCRdb holds only in-frame clones, not every one. The repertoire consists of 7,000 to 9,500 clones, with approximately 80% occurring once and the leading ten covering about 10%. Trimming cost V 0 bases and J 3 bases, with 13 bases left between them. This CDR3 region has 16 residues. Germline-derived CDR1 and CDR2 are SGDLS and YYNGEE. Material: peripheral blood. The genes are TRBV9 and TRBJ1-5; D call uncertain. This clonotype was obtained from a human donor in a cohort sampled during active COVID-19. CDR3 DNA sequence: TGTGCCAGCAGCGTAGGGGGTACGGGGTACAATCAGCCCCAGCATTTT. It codes for CASSVGGTGYNQPQHF.